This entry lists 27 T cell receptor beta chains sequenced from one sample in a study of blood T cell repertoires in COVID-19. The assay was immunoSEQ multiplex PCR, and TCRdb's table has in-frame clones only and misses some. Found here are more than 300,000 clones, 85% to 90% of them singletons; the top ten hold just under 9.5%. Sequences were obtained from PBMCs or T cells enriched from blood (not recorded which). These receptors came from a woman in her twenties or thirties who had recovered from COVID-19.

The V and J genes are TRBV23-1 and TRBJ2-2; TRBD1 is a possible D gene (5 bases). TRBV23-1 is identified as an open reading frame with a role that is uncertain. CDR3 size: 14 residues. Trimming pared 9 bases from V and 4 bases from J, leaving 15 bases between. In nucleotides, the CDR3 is TGCGCCAGACCGCCCCCAGGGCCCACCGGGGAGCTGTTTTTT. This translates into CARPPPGPTGELFF.

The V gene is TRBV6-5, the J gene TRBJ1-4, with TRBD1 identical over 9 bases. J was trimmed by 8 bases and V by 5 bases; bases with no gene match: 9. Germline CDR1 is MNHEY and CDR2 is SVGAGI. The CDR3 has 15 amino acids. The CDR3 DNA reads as TGTGCCAGCAGTCCCCGGGACAGGGTAAACGAAAAACTGTTTTTT. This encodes CASSPRDRVNEKLFF.

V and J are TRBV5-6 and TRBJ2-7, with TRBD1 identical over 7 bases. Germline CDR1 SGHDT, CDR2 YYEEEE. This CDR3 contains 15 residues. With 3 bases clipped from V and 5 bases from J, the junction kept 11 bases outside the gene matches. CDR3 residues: CASSSRTGPADEQYF. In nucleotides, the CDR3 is TGTGCCAGCAGCTCGAGGACAGGTCCCGCCGACGAGCAGTACTTC.

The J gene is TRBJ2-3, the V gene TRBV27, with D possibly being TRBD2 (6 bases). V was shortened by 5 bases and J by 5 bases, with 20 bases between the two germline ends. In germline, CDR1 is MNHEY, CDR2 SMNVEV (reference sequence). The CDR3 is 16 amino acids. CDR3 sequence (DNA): TGTGCCAGCAGTCCCCGGGGGTCCTTCGAAGGAGATACGCAGTATTTT. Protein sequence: CASSPRGSFEGDTQYF.

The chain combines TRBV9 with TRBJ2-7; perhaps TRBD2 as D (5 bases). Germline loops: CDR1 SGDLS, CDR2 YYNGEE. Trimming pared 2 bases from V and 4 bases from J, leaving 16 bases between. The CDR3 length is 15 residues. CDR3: CASSVSPTRMYEQYF. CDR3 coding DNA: TGTGCCAGCAGCGTCTCCCCCACTAGAATGTACGAGCAGTACTTC.

The CDR3 sequence: CASSPRLLPGGPYEQYF. The CDR3 DNA follows: TGTGCCAGCTCACCGCGGCTCTTGCCGGGGGGGCCCTACGAGCAGTACTTC. J is TRBJ2-7 and V is TRBV18; TRBD2 matches at 8 bases. Unmatched junction bases numbered 12, after V lost 3 bases and J lost 2 bases. Per the germline V gene, CDR1 is KGHSH and CDR2 is LQKENI. The length of the CDR3 is 17 residues.

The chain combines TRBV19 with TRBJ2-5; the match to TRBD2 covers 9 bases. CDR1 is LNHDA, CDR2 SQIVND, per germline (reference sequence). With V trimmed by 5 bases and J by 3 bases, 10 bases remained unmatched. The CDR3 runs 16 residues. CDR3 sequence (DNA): TGTGCCAGTAGTCATCTCCCGGGACTAGCAGAAGAGACCCAGTACTTC. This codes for CASSHLPGLAEETQYF.

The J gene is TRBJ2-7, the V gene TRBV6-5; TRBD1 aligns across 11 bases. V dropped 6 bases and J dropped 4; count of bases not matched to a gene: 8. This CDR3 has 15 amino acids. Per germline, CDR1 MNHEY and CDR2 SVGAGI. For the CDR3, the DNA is TGTGCCAGCAGCGAGGAGGGGACAGGGGGTTACGAGCAGTACTTC. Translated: CASSEEGTGGYEQYF.

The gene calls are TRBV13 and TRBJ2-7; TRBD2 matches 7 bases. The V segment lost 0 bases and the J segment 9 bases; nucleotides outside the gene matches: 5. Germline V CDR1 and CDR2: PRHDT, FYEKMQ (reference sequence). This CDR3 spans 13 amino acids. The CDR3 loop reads CASSLGDSGGQYF. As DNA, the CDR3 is TGTGCCAGCAGCTTAGGGGATTCGGGAGGGCAGTACTTC.

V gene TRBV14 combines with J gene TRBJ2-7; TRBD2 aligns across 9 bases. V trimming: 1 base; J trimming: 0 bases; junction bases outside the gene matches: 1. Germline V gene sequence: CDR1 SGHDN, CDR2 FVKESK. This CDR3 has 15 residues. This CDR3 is CASSQGLAASYEQYF. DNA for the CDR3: TGTGCCAGCAGCCAAGGACTAGCGGCCTCCTACGAGCAGTACTTC. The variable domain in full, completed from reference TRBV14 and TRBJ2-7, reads EAGVTQFPSHSVIEKGQTVTLRCDPISGHDNLYWYRRVMGKEIKFLLHFVKESKQDESGMPNNRFLAERTGGTYSTLKVQPAELEDSGVYFCASSQGLAASYEQYFGPGTRLTVT.

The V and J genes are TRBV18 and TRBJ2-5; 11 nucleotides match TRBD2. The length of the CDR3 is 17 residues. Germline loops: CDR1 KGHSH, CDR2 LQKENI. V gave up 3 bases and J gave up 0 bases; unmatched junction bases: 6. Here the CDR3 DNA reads TGTGCCAGCTCACCGCGACTAGCGGGACCTTACCAAGAGACCCAGTACTTC. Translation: CASSPRLAGPYQETQYF.

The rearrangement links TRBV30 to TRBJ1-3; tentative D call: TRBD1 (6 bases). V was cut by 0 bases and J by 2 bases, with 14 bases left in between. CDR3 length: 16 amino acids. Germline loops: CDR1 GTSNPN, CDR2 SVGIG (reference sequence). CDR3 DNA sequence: TGTGCCTGGAGTGTACAGGGTGGTTTTGCTGGAAACACCATATATTTT. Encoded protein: CAWSVQGGFAGNTIYF.

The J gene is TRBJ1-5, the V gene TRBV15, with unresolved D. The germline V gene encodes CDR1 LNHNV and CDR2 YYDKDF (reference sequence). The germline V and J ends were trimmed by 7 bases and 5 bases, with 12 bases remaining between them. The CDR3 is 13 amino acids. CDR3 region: CATTSGWDQPQHF. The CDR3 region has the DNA TGTGCCACCACATCAGGTTGGGATCAGCCCCAGCATTTT.

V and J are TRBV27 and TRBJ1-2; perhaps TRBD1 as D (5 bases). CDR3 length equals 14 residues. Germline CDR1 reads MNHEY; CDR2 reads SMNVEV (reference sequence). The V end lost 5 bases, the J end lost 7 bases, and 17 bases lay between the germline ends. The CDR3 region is CASSKLLGEVGYTF. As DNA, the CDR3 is TGTGCCAGCAGTAAACTACTGGGGGAGGTTGGCTACACCTTC.

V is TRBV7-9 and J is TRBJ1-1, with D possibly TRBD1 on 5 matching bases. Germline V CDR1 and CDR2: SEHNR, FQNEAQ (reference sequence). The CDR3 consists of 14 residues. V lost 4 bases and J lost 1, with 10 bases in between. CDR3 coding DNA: TGTGCCAGCAGCTCAGGGCAGCCGAACACTGAAGCTTTCTTT. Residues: CASSSGQPNTEAFF. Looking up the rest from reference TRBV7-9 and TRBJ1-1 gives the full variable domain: DTGVSQNPRHKITKRGQNVTFRCDPISEHNRLYWYRQTLGQGPEFLTYFQNEAQLEKSRLLSDRFSAERPKGSFSTLEIQRTEQGDSAMYLCASSSGQPNTEAFFGQGTRLTVV.

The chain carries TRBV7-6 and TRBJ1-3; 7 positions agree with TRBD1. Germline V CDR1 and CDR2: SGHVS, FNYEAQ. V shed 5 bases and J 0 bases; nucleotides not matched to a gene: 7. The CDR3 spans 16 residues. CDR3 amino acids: CASSRPRDSSGNTIYF. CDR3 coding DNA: TGTGCCAGCAGCAGACCCCGGGACAGCTCTGGAAACACCATATATTTT.

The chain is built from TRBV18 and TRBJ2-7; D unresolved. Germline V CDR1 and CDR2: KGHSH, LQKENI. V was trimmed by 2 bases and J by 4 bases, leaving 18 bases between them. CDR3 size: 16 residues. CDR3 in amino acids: CASSPIPPQRGYEQYF. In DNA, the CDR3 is TGTGCCAGCTCACCAATCCCCCCCCAGCGTGGTTACGAGCAGTACTTC.

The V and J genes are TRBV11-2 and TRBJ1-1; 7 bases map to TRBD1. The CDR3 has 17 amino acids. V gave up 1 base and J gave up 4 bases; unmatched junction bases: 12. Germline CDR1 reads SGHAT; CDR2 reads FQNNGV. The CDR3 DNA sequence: TGTGCCAGCAGCTTAGTATACAGGGGAAACGGTGTCACTGAAGCTTTCTTT. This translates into CASSLVYRGNGVTEAFF.

The CDR3 here is CASSLNRDQPQHF. The CDR3 region has the DNA TGTGCCAGCAGCCTGAACAGGGACCAGCCCCAGCATTTT. The V and J genes are TRBV7-8 and TRBJ1-5, with a possible D match to TRBD1 (6 bases). The CDR3 has 13 residues. The germline V gene has CDR1 SGHVS and CDR2 FQNEAQ. Trimming removed 5 bases at V and 7 bases at J, with 12 bases between.

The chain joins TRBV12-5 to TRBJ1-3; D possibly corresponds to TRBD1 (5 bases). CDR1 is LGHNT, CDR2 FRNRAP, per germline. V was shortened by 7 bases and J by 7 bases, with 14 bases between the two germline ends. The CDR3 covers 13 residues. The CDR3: CASAPGGANTIYF. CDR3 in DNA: TGTGCTAGTGCCCCGGGGGGTGCCAACACCATATATTTT.

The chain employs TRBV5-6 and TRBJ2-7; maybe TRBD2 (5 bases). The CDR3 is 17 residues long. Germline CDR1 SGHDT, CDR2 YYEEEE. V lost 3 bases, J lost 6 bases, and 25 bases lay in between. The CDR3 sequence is CASSWFSPTGLVGEQYF. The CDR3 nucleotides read TGTGCCAGCAGCTGGTTCTCCCCGACCGGACTCGTAGGCGAGCAGTACTTC.

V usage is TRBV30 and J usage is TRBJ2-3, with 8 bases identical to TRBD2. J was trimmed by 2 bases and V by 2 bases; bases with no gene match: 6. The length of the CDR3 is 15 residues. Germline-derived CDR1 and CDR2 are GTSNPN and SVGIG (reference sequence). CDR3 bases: TGTGCCTGGAGTTCTAGCGGGTCCTCCACAGATACGCAGTATTTT. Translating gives CAWSSSGSSTDTQYF.

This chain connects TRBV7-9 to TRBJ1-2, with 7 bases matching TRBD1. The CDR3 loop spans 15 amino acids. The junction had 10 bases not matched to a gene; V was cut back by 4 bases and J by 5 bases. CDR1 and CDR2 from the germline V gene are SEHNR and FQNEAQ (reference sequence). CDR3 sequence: CASSSPGQHLYGYTF. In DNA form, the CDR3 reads TGTGCCAGCAGCTCACCGGGACAGCACTTATATGGCTACACCTTC.

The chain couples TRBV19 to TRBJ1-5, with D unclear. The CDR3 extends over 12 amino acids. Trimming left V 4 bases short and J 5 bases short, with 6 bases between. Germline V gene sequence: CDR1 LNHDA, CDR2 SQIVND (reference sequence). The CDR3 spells CASSTGYQPQHF. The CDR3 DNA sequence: TGTGCCAGTAGTACGGGGTATCAGCCCCAGCATTTT.

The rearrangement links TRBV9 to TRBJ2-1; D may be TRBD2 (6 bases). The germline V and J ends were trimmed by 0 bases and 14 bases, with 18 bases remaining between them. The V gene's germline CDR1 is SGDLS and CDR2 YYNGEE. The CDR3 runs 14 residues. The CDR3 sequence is CASSVASPGSRKFF. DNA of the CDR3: TGTGCCAGCAGCGTAGCAAGTCCCGGGAGTAGGAAGTTCTTC.

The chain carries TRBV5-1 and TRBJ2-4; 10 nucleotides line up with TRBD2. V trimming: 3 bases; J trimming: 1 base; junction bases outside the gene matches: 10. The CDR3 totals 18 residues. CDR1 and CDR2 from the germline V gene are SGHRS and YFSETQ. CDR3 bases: TGCGCCAGCAGCTCCTTTGGAGCGGGAGGGCCGGCCAAAAACATTCAGTACTTC. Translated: CASSSFGAGGPAKNIQYF.

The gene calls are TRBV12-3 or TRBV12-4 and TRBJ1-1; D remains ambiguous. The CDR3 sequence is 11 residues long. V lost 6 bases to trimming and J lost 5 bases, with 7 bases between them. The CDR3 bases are TGTGCCAGCAGCTCAGCGACTGAAGCTTTCTTT. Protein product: CASSSATEAFF.